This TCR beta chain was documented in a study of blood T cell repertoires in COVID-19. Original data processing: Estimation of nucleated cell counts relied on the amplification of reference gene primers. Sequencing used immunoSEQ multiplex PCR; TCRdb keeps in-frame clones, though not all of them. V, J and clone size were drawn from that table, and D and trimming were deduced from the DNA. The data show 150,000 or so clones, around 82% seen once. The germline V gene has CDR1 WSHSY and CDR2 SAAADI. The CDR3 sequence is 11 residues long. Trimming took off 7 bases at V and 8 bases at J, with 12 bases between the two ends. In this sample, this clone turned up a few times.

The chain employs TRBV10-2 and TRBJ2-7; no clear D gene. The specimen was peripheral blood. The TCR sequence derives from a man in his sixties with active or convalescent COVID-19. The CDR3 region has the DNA TGCGCCAGCACTCGAGATACGAAGCAGTACTTC. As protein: CASTRDTKQYF.